These 14 T cell receptor beta chains were sequenced from one sample in a study of T cells in narcolepsy. TCRdb's table, derived via immunoSEQ multiplex PCR, lists solely in-frame clones and lacks some. This table has nearly 35,000 clones, roughly 80% appearing once. Sequenced material: memory (CD45RA-) CD4+ T cells from blood. These receptors all come from a human donor in good health.

V usage is TRBV5-1 and J usage is TRBJ2-1, with D possibly matching TRBD1 (6 bases). The CDR3 is 15 residues long. The germline V gene has CDR1 SGHRS and CDR2 YFSETQ. Trimming took off 0 bases at V and 3 bases at J, with 10 bases between the two ends. The chain's CDR3 is CASSLEGQVYNEQFF. Written as DNA, the CDR3 is TGCGCCAGCAGCTTGGAGGGACAAGTCTACAATGAGCAGTTCTTC.

The chain carries TRBV5-1 and TRBJ1-2; D perhaps matches TRBD1 (5 bases). V was shortened by 0 bases and J by 7 bases, with 13 bases between the two germline ends. CDR1 SGHRS and CDR2 YFSETQ come from the germline V gene. The CDR3 is 14 residues long. CDR3 in amino acids: CASSLEGTGTGYTF. CDR3 sequence (DNA): TGCGCCAGCAGCTTGGAGGGTACAGGAACTGGCTACACCTTC.

This clone showed up just once. The chain uses TRBV5-1 and TRBJ2-7; TRBD1 aligns across 8 bases. The germline gives CDR1 SGHRS, CDR2 YFSETQ. The CDR3 is 18 residues long. Trimming took 0 bases from V and 1 from J; bases not matched to a gene: 12. CDR3 sequence (DNA): TGCGCCAGCAGCTTGGGGCGGGACAGGTTGGGATCTTCCTACGAGCAGTACTTC. As protein: CASSLGRDRLGSSYEQYF.

This sequence joins TRBV9 and TRBJ1-4; perhaps TRBD1 as D (6 bases). V lost 1 base and J 6 bases, leaving 10 bases between the germline ends. The CDR3 is made up of 14 amino acids. CDR1 is SGDLS and CDR2 is YYNGEE in the germline V gene. The CDR3 DNA is TGTGCCAGCAGCGTAATGGGGGGCGATGAAAAACTGTTTTTT. Translation: CASSVMGGDEKLFF.

The rearrangement uses TRBV9 and TRBJ2-7, with D maybe TRBD1 (5 bases). Germline V gives CDR1 SGDLS, CDR2 YYNGEE. There are 16 residues in the CDR3. The V gene lost 0 bases and the J gene lost 6 bases, with 19 bases spanning the gap. The CDR3 bases are TGTGCCAGCAGCGTAGCTAGGGGATTGGGGTTTAGCGAGCAGTACTTC. It yields the protein CASSVARGLGFSEQYF.

In its sample, this clone is medium-sized. The chain uses TRBV6-6 and TRBJ1-3; D remains unclear. Looked up from germline, CDR1 is MNHNY and CDR2 is SVGAGI (reference sequence). V gave up 2 bases and J gave up 4 bases, with 6 bases separating them. The CDR3 spans 13 residues. CDR3 sequence reads: CASSYSPGNTIYF. CDR3 sequence (DNA): TGTGCCAGCAGTTACAGTCCGGGAAACACCATATATTTT.

This chain connects TRBV2 to TRBJ1-2; the D is unclear. Per germline, CDR1 SNHLY and CDR2 FYNNEI. The CDR3 loop spans 15 amino acids. Trimming removed 0 bases at V and 8 bases at J, with 16 bases between. CDR3 loop: CASSEALIAGGGYTF. CDR3 DNA: TGTGCCAGCAGTGAAGCGCTTATTGCTGGCGGCGGCTACACCTTC.

The V gene is TRBV6-6, the J gene TRBJ1-2; weak D call: TRBD1 (5 bases). Germline V gene data show CDR1 as MNHNY and CDR2 as SVGAGI (reference sequence). The V end was cut by 6 bases, the J end by 4 bases, with 12 bases between. The CDR3 is 13 amino acids. The CDR3 spells CASSAGGVYGYTF. CDR3 DNA: TGTGCCAGCAGCGCGGGGGGTGTCTATGGCTACACCTTC.

The chain has TRBV18 and TRBJ1-5, with unresolved D. From germline, CDR1 is KGHSH and CDR2 LQKENI. This CDR3 region has 14 residues. V shed 4 bases and J shed 0 bases, with 7 bases lying between them. The CDR3 protein is CASSQGFSNQPQHF. CDR3 DNA: TGTGCCAGCTCACAGGGATTTAGCAATCAGCCCCAGCATTTT.

This rearrangement joins TRBV11-2 to TRBJ1-6; 8 nucleotides line up with TRBD1. The CDR3 is 14 amino acids. Germline CDR1 reads SGHAT; CDR2 reads FQNNGV. The V segment lost 5 bases and the J segment 10 bases; nucleotides outside the gene matches: 7. The CDR3 protein is CASSPRQGSSPLHF. CDR3 nucleotides: TGTGCCAGCAGCCCCCGACAGGGGAGCTCACCCCTCCACTTT.

The rearrangement joins TRBV19 to TRBJ2-2; 8 bases agree with TRBD2. The CDR3 length is 18 residues. V was clipped by 5 bases and J by 1 base; unmatched bases: 12. Germline-derived CDR1 and CDR2 are LNHDA and SQIVND (reference sequence). The CDR3 spells CASSPHHILAGNTGELFF. The CDR3 nucleotides are TGTGCCAGTAGTCCGCACCACATCCTAGCGGGGAACACCGGGGAGCTGTTTTTT.

This clone was seen a few times. V is TRBV10-3 and J is TRBJ2-1, with D uncertain. The germline gives CDR1 ENHRY, CDR2 SYGVKD. V lost 4 bases and J lost 2, with 6 bases in between. The CDR3 runs 13 residues. CDR3 coding DNA: TGTGCCATCAGTGTAGCCACCTACAATGAGCAGTTCTTC. It is translated as CAISVATYNEQFF.

The rearrangement uses TRBV19 and TRBJ2-1, with D possibly being TRBD1 (6 bases). The CDR3 length is 14 residues. With 6 bases removed from V and 12 bases from J, the gap between germline ends came to 21 bases. CDR1 LNHDA and CDR2 SQIVND come from the germline V gene (reference sequence). The CDR3 sequence is CASSTTIGGRAQFF. In nucleotides, the CDR3 is TGTGCCAGTAGCACCACCATAGGGGGAAGGGCGCAGTTCTTC.

This rearrangement joins TRBV18 to TRBJ2-7; no clear D. Germline V CDR1 and CDR2: KGHSH, LQKENI. V was pared by 6 bases and J by 0 bases, with 18 bases between. CDR3 size: 16 residues. The CDR3 bases are TGTGCCAGCTCCCTCAAAACCCTCAGGAGCTCCTACGAGCAGTACTTC. This codes for CASSLKTLRSSYEQYF.